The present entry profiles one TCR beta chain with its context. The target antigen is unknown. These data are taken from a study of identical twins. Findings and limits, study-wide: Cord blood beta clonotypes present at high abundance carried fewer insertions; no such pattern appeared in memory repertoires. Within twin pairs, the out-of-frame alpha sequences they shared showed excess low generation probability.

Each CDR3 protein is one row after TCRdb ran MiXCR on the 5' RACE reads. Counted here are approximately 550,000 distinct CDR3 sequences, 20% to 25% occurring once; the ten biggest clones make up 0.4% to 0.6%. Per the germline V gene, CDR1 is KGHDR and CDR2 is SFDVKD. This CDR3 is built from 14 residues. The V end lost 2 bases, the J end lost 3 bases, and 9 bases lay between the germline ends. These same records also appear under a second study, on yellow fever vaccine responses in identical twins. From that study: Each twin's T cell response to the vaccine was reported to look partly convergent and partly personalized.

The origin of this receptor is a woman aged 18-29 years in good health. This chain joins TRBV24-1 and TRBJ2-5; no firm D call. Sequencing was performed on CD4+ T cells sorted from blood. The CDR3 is CATSDSRKEETQYF. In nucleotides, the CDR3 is TGTGCCACCAGTGATTCCAGGAAGGAAGAGACCCAGTACTTC.